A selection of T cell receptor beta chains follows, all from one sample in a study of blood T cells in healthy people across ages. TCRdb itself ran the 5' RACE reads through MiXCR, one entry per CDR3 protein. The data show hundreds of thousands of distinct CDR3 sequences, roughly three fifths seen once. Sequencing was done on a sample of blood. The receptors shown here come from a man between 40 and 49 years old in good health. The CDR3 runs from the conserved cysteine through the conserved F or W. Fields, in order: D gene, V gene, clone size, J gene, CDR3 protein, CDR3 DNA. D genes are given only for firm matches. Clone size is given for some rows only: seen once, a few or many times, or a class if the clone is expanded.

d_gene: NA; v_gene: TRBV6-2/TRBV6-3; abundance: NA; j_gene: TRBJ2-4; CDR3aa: CASSYSGDLYF; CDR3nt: TGTGCCAGCAGTTACTCGGGGGATCTGTACTTC
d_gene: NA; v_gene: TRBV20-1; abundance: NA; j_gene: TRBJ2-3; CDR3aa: CSARGSADTQYF; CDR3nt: TGCAGTGCTAGAGGATCCGCAGATACGCAGTATTTT
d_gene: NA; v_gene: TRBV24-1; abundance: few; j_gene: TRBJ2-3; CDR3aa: CATSSAYTQYF; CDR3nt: TGTGCCACCAGCTCAGCCTATACGCAGTATTTT
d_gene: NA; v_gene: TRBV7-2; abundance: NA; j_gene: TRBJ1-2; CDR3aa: CASSSSWKDHYGYTF; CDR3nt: TGTGCCAGCAGCTCCTCGTGGAAGGACCACTATGGCTACACCTTC
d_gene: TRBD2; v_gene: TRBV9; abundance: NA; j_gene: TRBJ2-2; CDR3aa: CASSVAPSGIGELFF; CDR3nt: TGTGCCAGCAGCGTAGCGCCTAGCGGTATCGGGGAGCTGTTTTTT
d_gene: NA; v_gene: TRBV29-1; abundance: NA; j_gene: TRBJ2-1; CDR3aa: CSAEISEQFF; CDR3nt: TGCAGCGCTGAGATCAGTGAGCAGTTCTTC
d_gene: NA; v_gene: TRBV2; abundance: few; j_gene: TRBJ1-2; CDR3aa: CASTNDKNYGYTF; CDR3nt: TGTGCCAGCACAAACGACAAGAACTATGGCTACACCTTC
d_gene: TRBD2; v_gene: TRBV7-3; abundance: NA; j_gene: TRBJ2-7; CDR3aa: CASIRAGVGYEQYF; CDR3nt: TGTGCCAGCATTAGAGCGGGAGTGGGCTACGAGCAGTACTTC
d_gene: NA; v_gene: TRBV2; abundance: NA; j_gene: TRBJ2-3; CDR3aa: CASSEGGRITDTQYF; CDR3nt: TGTGCCAGCAGTGAGGGAGGACGGATCACAGATACGCAGTATTTT
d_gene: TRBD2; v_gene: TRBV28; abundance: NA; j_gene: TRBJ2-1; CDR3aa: CASSFFRASGRPGYNEQFF; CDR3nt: TGTGCCAGCAGTTTTTTTCGGGCTAGCGGGAGGCCAGGTTACAATGAGCAGTTCTTC
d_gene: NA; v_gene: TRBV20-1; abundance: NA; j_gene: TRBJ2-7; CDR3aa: CSAYDNPEQYF; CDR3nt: TGCAGTGCTTACGACAACCCCGAGCAGTACTTC
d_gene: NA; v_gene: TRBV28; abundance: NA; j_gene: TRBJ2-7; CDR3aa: CASSLWDTGPYEQYF; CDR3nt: TGTGCCAGCAGTTTATGGGACACGGGGCCCTACGAGCAGTACTTC
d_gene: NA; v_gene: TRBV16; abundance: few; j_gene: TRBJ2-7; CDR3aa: CASSQSSDYEQYF; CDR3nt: TGTGCCAGCAGCCAATCGTCTGACTACGAGCAGTACTTC
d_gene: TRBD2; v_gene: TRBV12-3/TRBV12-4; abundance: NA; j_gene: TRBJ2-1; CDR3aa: CASSFLSGGPNEQFF; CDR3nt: TGTGCCAGCAGTTTTTTATCGGGGGGGCCCAATGAGCAGTTCTTC
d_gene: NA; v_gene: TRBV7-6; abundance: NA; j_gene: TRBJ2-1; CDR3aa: CANSSRDPSGNEQFF; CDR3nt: TGTGCCAACAGCTCCCGGGACCCCTCCGGCAATGAGCAGTTCTTC
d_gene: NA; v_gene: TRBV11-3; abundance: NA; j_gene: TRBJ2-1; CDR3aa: CASSLVGSPGQFF; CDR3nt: TGTGCCAGCAGCTTAGTGGGGTCTCCGGGGCAGTTCTTC
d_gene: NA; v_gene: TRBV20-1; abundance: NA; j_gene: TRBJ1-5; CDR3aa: CSARGPEGSNQPQHF; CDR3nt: TGCAGTGCTAGGGGCCCTGAAGGGAGCAATCAGCCCCAGCATTTT
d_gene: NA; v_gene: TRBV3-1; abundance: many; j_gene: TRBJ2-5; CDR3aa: CASSQDGLNQETQYF; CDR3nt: TGTGCCAGCAGCCAAGACGGGTTGAACCAAGAGACCCAGTACTTC
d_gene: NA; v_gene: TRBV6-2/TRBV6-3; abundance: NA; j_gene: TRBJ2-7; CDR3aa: CASIQRDPSLDNSYEQYF; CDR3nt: TGTGCCAGCATCCAAAGGGACCCTTCGTTGGACAACTCCTACGAGCAGTACTTC
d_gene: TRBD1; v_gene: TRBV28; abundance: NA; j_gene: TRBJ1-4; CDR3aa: CASSQIGTDEKLFF; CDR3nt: TGTGCCAGCAGTCAGATCGGGACAGACGAAAAACTGTTTTTT
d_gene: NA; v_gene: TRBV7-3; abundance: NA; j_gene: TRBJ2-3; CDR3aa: CASSLSGGSRDTQYF; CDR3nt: TGTGCCAGCAGCTTGAGTGGGGGATCGAGAGATACGCAGTATTTT
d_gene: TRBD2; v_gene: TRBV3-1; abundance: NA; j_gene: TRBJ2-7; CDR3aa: CASSQDTSGAYEQYF; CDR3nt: TGTGCCAGCAGCCAGGACACTAGCGGGGCCTACGAGCAGTACTTC
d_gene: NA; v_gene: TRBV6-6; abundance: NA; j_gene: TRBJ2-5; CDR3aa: CASSYSAGAQETQYF; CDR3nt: TGTGCCAGCAGTTACTCGGCAGGGGCCCAAGAGACCCAGTACTTC
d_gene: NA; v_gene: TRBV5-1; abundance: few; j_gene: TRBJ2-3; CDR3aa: CASSPLEGRDTQYF; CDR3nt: TGCGCCAGCAGCCCGTTAGAGGGAAGAGATACGCAGTATTTT
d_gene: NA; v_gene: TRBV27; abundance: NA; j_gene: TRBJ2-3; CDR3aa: CASSFSSLSTDTQYF; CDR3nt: TGTGCCAGCAGTTTTTCGAGCCTGTCCACAGATACGCAGTATTTT
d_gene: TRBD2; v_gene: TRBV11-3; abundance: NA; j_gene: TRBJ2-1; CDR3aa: CASSSGLGNHNEQFF; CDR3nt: TGTGCCAGCAGCTCGGGACTAGGAAATCACAATGAGCAGTTCTTC
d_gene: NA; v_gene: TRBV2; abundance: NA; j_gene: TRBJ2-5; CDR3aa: CASGGQLTQQETQYF; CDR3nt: TGTGCCAGCGGAGGACAGCTCACCCAACAAGAGACCCAGTACTTC
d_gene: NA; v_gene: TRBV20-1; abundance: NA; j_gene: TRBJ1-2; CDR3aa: CSARGQPEGYTF; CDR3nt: TGCAGTGCTAGAGGACAGCCTGAAGGCTACACCTTC
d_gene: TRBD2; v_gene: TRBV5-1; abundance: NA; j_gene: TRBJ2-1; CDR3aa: CASSLNSASGGEQFF; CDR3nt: TGCGCCAGCAGCTTGAATTCCGCTAGCGGGGGTGAGCAGTTCTTC
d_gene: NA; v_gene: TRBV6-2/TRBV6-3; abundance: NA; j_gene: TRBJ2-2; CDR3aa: CASSLRAGAGELFF; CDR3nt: TGTGCCAGCAGCTTACGAGCCGGGGCCGGGGAGCTGTTTTTT
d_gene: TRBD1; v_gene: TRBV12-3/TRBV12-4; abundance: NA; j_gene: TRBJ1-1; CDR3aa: CASRDRVVTEAFF; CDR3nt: TGTGCCAGCAGGGACAGGGTAGTCACTGAAGCTTTCTTT
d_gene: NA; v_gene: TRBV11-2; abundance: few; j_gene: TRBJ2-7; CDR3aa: CASSHDSTYEQYF; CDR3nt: TGTGCCAGCAGCCATGACTCGACTTACGAGCAGTACTTC
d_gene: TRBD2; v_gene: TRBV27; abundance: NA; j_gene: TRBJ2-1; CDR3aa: CASSSPGTRFNEQFF; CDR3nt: TGTGCCAGCAGTTCCCCCGGGACTAGATTCAATGAGCAGTTCTTC
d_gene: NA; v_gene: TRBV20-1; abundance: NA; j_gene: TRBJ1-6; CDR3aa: CSATRAGGSYNSPLHF; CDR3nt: TGCAGTGCAACGAGGGCCGGCGGCTCCTATAATTCACCCCTCCACTTT
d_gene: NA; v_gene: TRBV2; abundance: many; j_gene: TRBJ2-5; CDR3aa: CALTSEESVETQYF; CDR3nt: TGTGCCCTGACCAGCGAGGAGTCGGTGGAGACCCAGTACTTC
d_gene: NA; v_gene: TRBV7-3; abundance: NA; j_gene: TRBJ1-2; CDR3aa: CASSLTAGDGDYGYTF; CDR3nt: TGTGCCAGCAGCTTAACGGCAGGGGACGGCGACTATGGCTACACCTTC
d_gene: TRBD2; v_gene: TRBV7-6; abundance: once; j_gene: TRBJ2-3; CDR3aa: CASSSDLRLAGGTDTQYF; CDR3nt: TGTGCCAGCAGCTCCGATCTCCGGCTAGCGGGGGGCACAGATACGCAGTATTTT
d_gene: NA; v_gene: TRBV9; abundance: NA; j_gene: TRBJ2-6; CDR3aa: CASSVGASAGGANVLTF; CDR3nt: TGTGCCAGCAGCGTAGGAGCATCGGCTGGTGGGGCCAACGTCCTGACTTTC
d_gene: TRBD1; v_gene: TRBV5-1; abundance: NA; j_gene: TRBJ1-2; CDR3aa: CASSDRGSGTNYGYTF; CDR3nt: TGCGCCAGCAGCGACAGGGGGTCAGGGACTAACTATGGCTACACCTTC
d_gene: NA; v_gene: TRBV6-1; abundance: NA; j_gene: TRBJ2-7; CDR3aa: CASLSTQGHLYEQYF; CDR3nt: TGTGCCAGTCTCTCTACCCAAGGACACCTTTACGAGCAGTACTTC
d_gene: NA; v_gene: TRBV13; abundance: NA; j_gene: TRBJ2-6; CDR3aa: CASSRDFTGANVLTF; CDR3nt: TGTGCCAGCAGCCGCGACTTCACTGGGGCCAACGTCCTGACTTTC
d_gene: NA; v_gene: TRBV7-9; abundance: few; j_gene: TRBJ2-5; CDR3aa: CASSLRLTRGSQETQYF; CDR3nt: TGTGCCAGCAGCTTACGCCTTACTAGAGGGAGTCAGGAGACCCAGTACTTC
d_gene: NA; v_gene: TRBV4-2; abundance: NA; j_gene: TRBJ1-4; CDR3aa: CASSQYSGSTNEKLFF; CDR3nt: TGTGCCAGCAGCCAATACTCAGGGTCAACTAATGAAAAACTGTTTTTT
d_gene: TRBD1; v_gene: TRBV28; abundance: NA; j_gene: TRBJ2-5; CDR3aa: CASSEPGQGVETQYF; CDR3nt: TGTGCCAGCAGTGAACCGGGACAGGGGGTTGAGACCCAGTACTTC
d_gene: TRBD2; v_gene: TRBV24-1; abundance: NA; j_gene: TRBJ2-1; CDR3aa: CATLPSGSKGEQFF; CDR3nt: TGTGCCACCCTTCCTAGCGGGAGTAAGGGTGAGCAGTTCTTC
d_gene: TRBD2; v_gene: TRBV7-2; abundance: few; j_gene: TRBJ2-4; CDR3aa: CASRISGITNIQYF; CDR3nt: TGTGCCAGCAGGATTAGCGGGATCACCAACATTCAGTACTTC
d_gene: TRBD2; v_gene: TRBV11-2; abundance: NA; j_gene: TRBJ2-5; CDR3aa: CASSGTSGGQETQYF; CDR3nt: TGTGCCAGCAGCGGTACTAGCGGGGGGCAGGAGACCCAGTACTTC
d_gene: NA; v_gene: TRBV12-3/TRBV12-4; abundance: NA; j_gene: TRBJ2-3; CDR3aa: CASSFRGADTQYF; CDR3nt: TGTGCCAGCAGTTTTAGGGGGGCAGATACGCAGTATTTT
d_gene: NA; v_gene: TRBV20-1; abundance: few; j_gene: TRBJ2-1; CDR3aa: CSAYKTPITDNEQFF; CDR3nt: TGCAGTGCCTATAAGACCCCCATTACTGACAATGAGCAGTTCTTC